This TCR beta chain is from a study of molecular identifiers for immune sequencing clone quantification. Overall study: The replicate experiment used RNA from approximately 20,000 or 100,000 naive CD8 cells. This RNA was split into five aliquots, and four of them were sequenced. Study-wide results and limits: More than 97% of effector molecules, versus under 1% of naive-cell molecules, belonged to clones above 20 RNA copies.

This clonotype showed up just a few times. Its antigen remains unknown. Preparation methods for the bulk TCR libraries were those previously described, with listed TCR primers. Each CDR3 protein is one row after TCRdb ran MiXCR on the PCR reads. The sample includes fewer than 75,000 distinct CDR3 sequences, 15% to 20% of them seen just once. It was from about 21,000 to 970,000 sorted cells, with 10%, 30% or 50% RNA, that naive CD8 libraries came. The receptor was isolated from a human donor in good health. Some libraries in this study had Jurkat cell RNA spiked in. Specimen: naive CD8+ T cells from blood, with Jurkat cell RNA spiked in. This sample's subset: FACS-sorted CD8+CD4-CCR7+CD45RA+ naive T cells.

CDR3 sequence reads: CASSLGLSSYNEQFF. CDR3 sequence (DNA): TGTGCCAGCAGCCTCGGGCTCAGCTCCTACAATGAGCAGTTCTTC. The V and J genes are TRBV28 and TRBJ2-1; D gene unclear. V dropped 6 bases and J dropped 0 bases, with 12 bases sitting between them. The CDR3 is 15 residues long. Germline V gene lookup returns CDR1 MDHEN and CDR2 SYDVKM.